This TCR beta chain appears in the sequencing data of a study of control samples from healthy donors and cancer patients. Libraries were prepared by immunoSEQ multiplex PCR; TCRdb keeps only in-frame clonotypes and omits some of them. The data show around 100,000 clones, 92% seen once. The V end lost 8 bases, the J end lost 3 bases, and 13 bases lay between the germline ends. Germline CDR1 is MNHEY and CDR2 is SMNVEV (reference sequence). CDR3 size: 13 residues. The V call is TRBV27, the J call TRBJ1-2; D might be TRBD1 (5 bases). The sequence was collected from a woman between 18 and 29 years old in good health. The specimen sequenced was blood. CDR3 residues: CASRRGRDYGYTF. CDR3 coding DNA: TGTGCCAGCCGTCGGGGACGAGACTATGGCTACACCTTC.